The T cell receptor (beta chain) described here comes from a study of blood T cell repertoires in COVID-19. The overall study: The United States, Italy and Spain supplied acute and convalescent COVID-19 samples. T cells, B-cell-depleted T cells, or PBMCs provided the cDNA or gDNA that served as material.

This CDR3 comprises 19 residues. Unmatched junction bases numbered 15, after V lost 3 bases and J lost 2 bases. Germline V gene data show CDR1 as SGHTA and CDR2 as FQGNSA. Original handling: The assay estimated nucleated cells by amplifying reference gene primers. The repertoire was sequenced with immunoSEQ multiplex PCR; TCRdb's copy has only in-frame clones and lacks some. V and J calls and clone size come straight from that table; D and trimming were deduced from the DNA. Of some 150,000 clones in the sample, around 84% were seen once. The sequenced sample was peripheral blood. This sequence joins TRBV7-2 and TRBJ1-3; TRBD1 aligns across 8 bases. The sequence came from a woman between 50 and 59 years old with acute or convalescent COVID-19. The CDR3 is CASSFSAGDRGRAGNTIYF. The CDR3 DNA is TGTGCCAGCAGCTTCTCAGCCGGCGACAGGGGAAGGGCTGGAAACACCATATATTTT. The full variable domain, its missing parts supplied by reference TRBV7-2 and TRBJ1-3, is GAGVSQSPSNKVTEKGKDVELRCDPISGHTALYWYRQSLGQGLEFLIYFQGNSAPDKSGLPSDRFSAERTGGSVSTLTIQRTQQEDSAVYLCASSFSAGDRGRAGNTIYFGEGSWLTVV.